This TCR beta chain was retrieved from a study of T cell repertoires in ileal Crohn's disease. Germline CDR1 reads SQVTM; CDR2 reads ANQGSEA. CDR3 length: 13 amino acids. Trimming removed 7 bases from V and 10 bases from J; junction bases left unmatched: 7. On this clone: Its antigen is currently unknown.

Per sample, about 460 nanograms of biopsy DNA were TCRB immunosequenced. Using immunoSEQ multiplex PCR, the repertoire was profiled, and TCRdb retains in-frame clones only, with some absent. Of approximately 6,700 clones in the sample, roughly 92% were seen once. General study results and limits: Every patient over 26.8% clonality showed endoscopic recurrence. Mucosal expansions were suggested to be mainly CD8 T cells.

The specimen was ileal tissue. This receptor was obtained from an adult with Crohn's disease. J is TRBJ2-1 and V is TRBV29-1, with TRBD2 matching 13 bases. DNA of the CDR3: TGCAGCGCTGGGCGGACTAGCGGGGGAGAGCAGTTCTTC. Translation gives CSAGRTSGGEQFF.